The entry that follows covers one T cell receptor (beta chain) sequence. Its cognate antigen is unknown. This specimen comes from a study of cytomegalovirus exposure and HLA in healthy donors. PCR amplification relied on 60 Vbeta primers (plus 13 Jbeta primers). Assay: immunoSEQ multiplex PCR; the TCRdb copy retains only in-frame clones and omits some. The sample data list 130,000 to 150,000 clones. Study-level points and caveats: In all likelihood, a cluster of highly shared sequence variants was a sequencing artifact. Earlier analysis found most TCR beta V segments productive about 90% or about 30% of the time. A later analysis linked a missense DCLRE1C variant to TCR beta V- and J-gene trimming. No immune exposure information besides CMV serostatus was available.

This CDR3 spans 12 amino acids. V was pared by 4 bases and J by 7 bases, with 3 bases of the junction left unmatched. CDR1 is SNHLY and CDR2 is FYNNEI in the germline V gene. The sequence was obtained from a man aged 35-49 years in good health and CMV-seronegative. The sequencing input was PBMCs. The rearrangement joins TRBV2 to TRBJ1-1, with 7 bases that match TRBD1. The CDR3 sequence: CASSVGQFEAFF. The CDR3 coding sequence is TGTGCCAGCAGTGTGGGACAGTTTGAAGCTTTCTTT.